This T cell receptor (beta chain) came from a study of blood T cell repertoires in COVID-19. Study-wide context: Samples representing acute and convalescent COVID-19 were sourced from the United States, Italy and Spain. The analysed material was cDNA or gDNA that came from T cells, B-cell-depleted T cells, or PBMCs.

Source study methods: From reference gene primer amplification, estimates of nucleated cell counts were derived. The assay was immunoSEQ multiplex PCR, and TCRdb's table has in-frame clones only and misses some. The V and J calls and the clone size are those of that table, but D and trimming were determined from the DNA. This table holds about 200,000 clones, about 87% found once. The germline V gene encodes CDR1 SGHKS and CDR2 YYEKEE (reference sequence). V was cut by 3 bases and J by 5 bases, with 14 bases left in between. The CDR3 runs to 14 residues. The TCR comes from a man between 60 and 75 years old with acute or convalescent COVID-19. V gene TRBV5-5 combines with J gene TRBJ1-1; D is unresolved. The sequencing sample was made of peripheral blood. CDR3 sequence: CASSSRGGRTEAFF. The CDR3 nucleotides are TGTGCCAGCAGCTCCCGGGGAGGACGGACTGAAGCTTTCTTT.